This T cell receptor beta chain originates from a study of PD-1 blockade in classical Hodgkin lymphoma. Sample time point: cycle 4 day 1 (C4D1), after more than 5 weeks of nivolumab. Relapses following autologous stem cell transplantation were seen in all patients, with brentuximab vedotin exposure varying. V lost 3 bases, J lost 7 bases, and 3 bases stayed unmatched. Germline V CDR1 and CDR2: SGHTA, FQGTGA. CDR3 length: 13 amino acids. Generated by immunoSEQ multiplex PCR, the TCRdb table keeps only in-frame clones and is missing some. The repertoire holds about 23,000 clones, with over 75% as singletons.

The V gene is TRBV7-3, the J gene TRBJ1-2; 9 positions agree with TRBD1. The sample consisted of peripheral blood mononuclear cells (PBMCs), taken before the fourth cycle of nivolumab. The sequence was obtained from a human donor with classical Hodgkin lymphoma. The CDR3 protein is CASSFGQGLGYTF. CDR3 DNA: TGTGCCAGCAGCTTTGGACAGGGGCTTGGCTACACCTTC.